This TCR beta chain was identified in a study of blood T cell repertoires in COVID-19. Background on the study: Acute and convalescent COVID-19 specimens originated in the United States, Italy and Spain. Sample material is recorded as cDNA or gDNA derived from T cells, B-cell-depleted T cells, or PBMCs.

Original processing methods: Amplifying reference gene primers gave estimates of nucleated cell counts. Profiling relied on immunoSEQ multiplex PCR, and the TCRdb table lists in-frame clones only, not all of them. That table supplies the V and J calls and clone size; D and trimming were determined from the DNA. The table has tens of thousands of clones, 80% to 85% seen once; the top ten hold approximately 5.9%. V was trimmed by 2 bases and J by 6 bases, leaving 13 bases between them. This CDR3 contains 15 residues. Per the germline V gene, CDR1 is SGHTA and CDR2 is FQGNSA. This clonotype was sampled from a human donor in a cohort sampled during active or convalescent COVID-19. What was sequenced was peripheral blood. The rearrangement joins TRBV7-2 to TRBJ1-4; D remains unclear. This CDR3 is CASSLKQSLDEKLFF. For the CDR3, the DNA is TGTGCCAGCAGCTTAAAACAGTCCCTTGATGAAAAACTGTTTTTT.